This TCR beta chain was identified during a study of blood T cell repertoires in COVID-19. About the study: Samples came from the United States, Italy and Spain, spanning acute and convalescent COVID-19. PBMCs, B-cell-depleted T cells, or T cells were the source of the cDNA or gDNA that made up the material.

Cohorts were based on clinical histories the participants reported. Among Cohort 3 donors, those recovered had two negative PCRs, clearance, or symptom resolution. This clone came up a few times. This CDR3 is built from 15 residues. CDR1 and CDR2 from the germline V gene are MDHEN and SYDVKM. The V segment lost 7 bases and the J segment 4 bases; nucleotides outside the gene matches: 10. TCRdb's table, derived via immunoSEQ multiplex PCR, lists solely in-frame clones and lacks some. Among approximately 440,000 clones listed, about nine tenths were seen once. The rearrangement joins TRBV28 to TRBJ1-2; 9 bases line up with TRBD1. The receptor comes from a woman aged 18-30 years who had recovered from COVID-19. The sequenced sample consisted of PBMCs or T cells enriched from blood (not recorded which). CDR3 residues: CASTTGQGGSYGYTF. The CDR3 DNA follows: TGTGCCAGCACCACGGGACAGGGAGGGTCCTATGGCTACACCTTC.